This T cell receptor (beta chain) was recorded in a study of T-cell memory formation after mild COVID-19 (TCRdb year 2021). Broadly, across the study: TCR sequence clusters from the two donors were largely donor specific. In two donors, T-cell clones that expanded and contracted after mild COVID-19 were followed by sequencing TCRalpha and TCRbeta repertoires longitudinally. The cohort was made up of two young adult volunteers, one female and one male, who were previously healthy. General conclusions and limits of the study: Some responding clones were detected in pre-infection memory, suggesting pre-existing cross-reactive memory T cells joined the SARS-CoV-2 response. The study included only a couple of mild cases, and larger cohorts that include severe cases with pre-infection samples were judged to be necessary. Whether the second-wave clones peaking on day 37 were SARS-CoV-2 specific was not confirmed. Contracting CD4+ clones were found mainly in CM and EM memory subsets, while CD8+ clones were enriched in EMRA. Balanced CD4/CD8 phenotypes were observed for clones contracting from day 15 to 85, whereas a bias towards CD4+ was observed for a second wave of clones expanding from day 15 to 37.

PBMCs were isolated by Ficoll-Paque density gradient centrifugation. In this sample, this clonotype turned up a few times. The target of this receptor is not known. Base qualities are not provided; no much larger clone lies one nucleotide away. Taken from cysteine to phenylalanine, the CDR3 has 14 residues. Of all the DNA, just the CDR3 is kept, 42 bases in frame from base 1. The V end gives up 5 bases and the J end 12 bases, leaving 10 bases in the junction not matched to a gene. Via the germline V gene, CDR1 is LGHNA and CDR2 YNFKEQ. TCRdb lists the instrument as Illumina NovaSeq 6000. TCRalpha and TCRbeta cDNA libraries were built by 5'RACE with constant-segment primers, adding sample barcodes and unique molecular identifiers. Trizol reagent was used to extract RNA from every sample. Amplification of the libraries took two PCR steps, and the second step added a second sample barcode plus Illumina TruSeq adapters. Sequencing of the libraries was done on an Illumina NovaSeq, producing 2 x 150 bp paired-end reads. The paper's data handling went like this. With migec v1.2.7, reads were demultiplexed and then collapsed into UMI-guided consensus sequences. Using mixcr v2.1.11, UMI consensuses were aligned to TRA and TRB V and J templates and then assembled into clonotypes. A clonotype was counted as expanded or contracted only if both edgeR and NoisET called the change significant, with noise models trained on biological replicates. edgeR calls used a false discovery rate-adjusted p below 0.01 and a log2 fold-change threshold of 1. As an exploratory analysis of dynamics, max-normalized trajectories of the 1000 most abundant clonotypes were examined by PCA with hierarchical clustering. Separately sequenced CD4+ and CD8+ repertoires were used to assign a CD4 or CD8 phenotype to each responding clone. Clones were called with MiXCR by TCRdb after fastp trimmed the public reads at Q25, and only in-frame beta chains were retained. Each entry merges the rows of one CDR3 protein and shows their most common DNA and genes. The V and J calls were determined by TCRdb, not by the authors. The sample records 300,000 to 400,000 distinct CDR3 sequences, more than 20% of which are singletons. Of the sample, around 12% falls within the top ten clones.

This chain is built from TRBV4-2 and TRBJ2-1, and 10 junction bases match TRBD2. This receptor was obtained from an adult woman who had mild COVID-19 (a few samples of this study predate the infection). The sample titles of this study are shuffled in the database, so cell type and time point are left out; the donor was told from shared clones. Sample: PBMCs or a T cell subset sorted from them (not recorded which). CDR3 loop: CASSSGLAPGGQFF. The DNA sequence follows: TGTGCCAGCAGCTCGGGACTAGCGCCCGGAGGGCAGTTCTTC.